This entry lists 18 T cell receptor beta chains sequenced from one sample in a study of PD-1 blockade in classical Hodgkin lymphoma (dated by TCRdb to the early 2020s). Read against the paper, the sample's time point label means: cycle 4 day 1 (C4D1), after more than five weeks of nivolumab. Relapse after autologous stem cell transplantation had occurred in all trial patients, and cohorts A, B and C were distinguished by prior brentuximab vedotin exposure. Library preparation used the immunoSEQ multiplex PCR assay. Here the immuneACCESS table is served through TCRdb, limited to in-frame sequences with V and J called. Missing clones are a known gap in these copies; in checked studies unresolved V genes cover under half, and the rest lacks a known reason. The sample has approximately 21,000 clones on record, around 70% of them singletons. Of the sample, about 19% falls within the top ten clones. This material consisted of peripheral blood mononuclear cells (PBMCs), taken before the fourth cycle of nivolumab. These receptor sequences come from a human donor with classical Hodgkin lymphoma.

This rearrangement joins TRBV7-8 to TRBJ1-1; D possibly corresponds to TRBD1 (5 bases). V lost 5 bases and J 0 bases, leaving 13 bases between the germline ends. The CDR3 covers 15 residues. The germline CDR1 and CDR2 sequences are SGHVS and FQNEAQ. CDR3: CASSQGPHLNTEAFF. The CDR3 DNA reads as TGTGCCAGCAGCCAGGGACCGCACCTGAACACTGAAGCTTTCTTT.

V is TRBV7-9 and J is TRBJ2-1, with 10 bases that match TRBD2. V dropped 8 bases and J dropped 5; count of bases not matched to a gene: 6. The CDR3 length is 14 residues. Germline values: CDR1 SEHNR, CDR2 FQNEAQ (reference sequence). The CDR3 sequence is CASARTSGHNEQFF. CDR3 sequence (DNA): TGTGCCAGCGCGAGGACTAGCGGTCACAATGAGCAGTTCTTC.

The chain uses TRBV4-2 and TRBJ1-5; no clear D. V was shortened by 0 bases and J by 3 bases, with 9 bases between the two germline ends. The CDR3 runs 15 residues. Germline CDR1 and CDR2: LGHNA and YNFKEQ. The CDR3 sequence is CASSQDSQYNQPQHF. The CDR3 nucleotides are TGTGCCAGCAGCCAAGATTCCCAATACAATCAGCCCCAGCATTTT.

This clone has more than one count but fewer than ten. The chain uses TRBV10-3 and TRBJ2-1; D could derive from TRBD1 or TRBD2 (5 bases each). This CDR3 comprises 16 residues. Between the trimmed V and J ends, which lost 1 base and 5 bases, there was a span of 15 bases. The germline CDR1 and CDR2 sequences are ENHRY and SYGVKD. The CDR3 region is CAISELGPMTHNEQFF. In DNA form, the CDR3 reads TGTGCCATCAGTGAGTTGGGACCCATGACTCACAATGAGCAGTTCTTC.

The CDR3 here is CASSLAGTPLGYTF. As DNA, the CDR3 is TGCGCCAGCAGCTTGGCGGGGACACCGCTTGGCTACACCTTC. This rearrangement joins TRBV5-1 to TRBJ1-2; perhaps TRBD1 as D (6 bases). This CDR3 region has 14 residues. Germline V gene lookup returns CDR1 SGHRS and CDR2 YFSETQ. Trimming left V 0 bases short and J 7 bases short, with 13 bases between.

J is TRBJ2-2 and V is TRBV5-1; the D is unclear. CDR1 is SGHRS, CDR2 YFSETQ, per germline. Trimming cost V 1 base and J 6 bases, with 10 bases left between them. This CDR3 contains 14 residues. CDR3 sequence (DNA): TGCGCCAGCAGCTTGTACATAGTATCCGGGGAGCTGTTTTTT. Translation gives CASSLYIVSGELFF.

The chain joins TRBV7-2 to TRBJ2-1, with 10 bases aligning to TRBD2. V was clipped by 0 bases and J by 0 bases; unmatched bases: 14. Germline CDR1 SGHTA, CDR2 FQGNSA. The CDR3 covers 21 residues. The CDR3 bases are TGTGCCAGCAGCTTAGCCGCCTGGGGTAGCGGGGGGCTAAGCTCCTACAATGAGCAGTTCTTC. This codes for CASSLAAWGSGGLSSYNEQFF. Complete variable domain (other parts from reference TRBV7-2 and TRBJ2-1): GAGVSQSPSNKVTEKGKDVELRCDPISGHTALYWYRQSLGQGLEFLIYFQGNSAPDKSGLPSDRFSAERTGGSVSTLTIQRTQQEDSAVYLCASSLAAWGSGGLSSYNEQFFGPGTRLTVL.

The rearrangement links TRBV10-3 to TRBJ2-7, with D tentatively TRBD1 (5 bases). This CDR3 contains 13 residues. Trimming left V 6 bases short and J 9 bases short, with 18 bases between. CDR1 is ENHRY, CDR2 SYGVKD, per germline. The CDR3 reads CAIRRPAGTGQYF. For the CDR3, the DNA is TGTGCCATCAGGCGCCCGGCCGGAACAGGGCAGTACTTC.

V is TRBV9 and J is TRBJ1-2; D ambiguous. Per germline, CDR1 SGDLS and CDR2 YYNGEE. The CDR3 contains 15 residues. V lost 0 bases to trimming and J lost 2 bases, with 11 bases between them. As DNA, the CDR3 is TGTGCCAGCAGCGTAGACGGGGTATCGAACTATGGCTACACCTTC. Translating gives CASSVDGVSNYGYTF.

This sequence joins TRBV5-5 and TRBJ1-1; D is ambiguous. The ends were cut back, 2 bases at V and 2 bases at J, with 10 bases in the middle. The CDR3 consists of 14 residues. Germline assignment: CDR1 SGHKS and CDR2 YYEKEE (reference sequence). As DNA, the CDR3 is TGTGCCAGCAGCTTTCCCCGGGATAACACTGAAGCTTTCTTT. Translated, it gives CASSFPRDNTEAFF.

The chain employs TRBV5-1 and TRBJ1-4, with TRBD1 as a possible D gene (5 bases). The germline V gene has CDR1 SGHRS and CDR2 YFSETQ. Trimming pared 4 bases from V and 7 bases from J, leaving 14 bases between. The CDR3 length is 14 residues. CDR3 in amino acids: CASSPGTSGEKLFF. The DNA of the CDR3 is TGCGCCAGCAGCCCTGGGACCAGCGGTGAAAAACTGTTTTTT.

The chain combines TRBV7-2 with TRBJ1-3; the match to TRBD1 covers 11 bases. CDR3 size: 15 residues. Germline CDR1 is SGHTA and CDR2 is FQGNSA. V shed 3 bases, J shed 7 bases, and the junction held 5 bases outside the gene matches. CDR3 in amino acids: CASSFDGQGANTIYF. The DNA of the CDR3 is TGTGCCAGCAGCTTTGATGGACAGGGGGCGAACACCATATATTTT. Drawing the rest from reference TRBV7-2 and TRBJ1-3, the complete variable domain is GAGVSQSPSNKVTEKGKDVELRCDPISGHTALYWYRQSLGQGLEFLIYFQGNSAPDKSGLPSDRFSAERTGGSVSTLTIQRTQQEDSAVYLCASSFDGQGANTIYFGEGSWLTVV.

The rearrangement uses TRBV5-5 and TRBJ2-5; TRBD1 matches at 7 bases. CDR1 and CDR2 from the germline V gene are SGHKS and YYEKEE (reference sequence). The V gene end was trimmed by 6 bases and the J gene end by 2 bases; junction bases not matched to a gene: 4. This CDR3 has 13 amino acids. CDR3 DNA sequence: TGTGCCAGCATTGGACAGGTACAAGAGACCCAGTACTTC. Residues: CASIGQVQETQYF.

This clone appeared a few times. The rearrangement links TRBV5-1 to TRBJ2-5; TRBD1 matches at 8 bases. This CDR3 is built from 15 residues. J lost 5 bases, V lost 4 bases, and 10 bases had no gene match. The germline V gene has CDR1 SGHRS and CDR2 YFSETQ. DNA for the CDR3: TGCGCCAGCAGCGTCGAAAGGACAGGGTATGAGACCCAGTACTTC. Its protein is CASSVERTGYETQYF.

CDR3 region: CASSFAGSNEKLFF. The CDR3 coding sequence is TGTGCCAGCAGCTTTGCGGGGAGTAATGAAAAACTGTTTTTT. The rearrangement links TRBV7-9 to TRBJ1-4; D ambiguous. Germline V lookup: CDR1 SEHNR, CDR2 FQNEAQ (reference sequence). CDR3 size: 14 residues. Trimming took off 3 bases at V and 4 bases at J, with 9 bases between the two ends. Drawing the rest from reference TRBV7-9 and TRBJ1-4, the complete variable domain is DTGVSQNPRHKITKRGQNVTFRCDPISEHNRLYWYRQTLGQGPEFLTYFQNEAQLEKSRLLSDRFSAERPKGSFSTLEIQRTEQGDSAMYLCASSFAGSNEKLFFGSGTQLSVL.

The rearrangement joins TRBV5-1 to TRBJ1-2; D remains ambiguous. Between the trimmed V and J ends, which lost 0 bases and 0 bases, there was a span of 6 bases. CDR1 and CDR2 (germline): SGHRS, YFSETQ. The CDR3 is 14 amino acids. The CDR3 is CASSLATTNYGYTF. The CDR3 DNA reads TGCGCCAGCAGCTTGGCGACCACTAACTATGGCTACACCTTC.

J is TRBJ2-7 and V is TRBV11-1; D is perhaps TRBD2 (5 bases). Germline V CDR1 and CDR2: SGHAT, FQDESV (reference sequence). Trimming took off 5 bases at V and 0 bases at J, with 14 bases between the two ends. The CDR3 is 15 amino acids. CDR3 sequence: CASSTSGTISYEQYF. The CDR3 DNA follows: TGTGCCAGCAGCACCTCGGGAACCATCTCCTACGAGCAGTACTTC.

As DNA, the CDR3 is TGTGCCAGCAGTTTCGGTGGGTCAAACACCGGGGAGCTGTTTTTT. Its protein is CASSFGGSNTGELFF. The V call is TRBV28, the J call TRBJ2-2; D is unclear. Germline-derived CDR1 and CDR2 are MDHEN and SYDVKM. The CDR3 length is 15 residues. The V end lost 3 bases, the J end lost 2 bases, and 10 bases lay between the germline ends.